One and the same sample provided the 16 T cell receptor beta chains below, sequenced in a study of PD-1 blockade in classical Hodgkin lymphoma. All patients experienced relapse after autologous stem cell transplantation, and brentuximab vedotin exposure was variable. Data came from immunoSEQ multiplex PCR; TCRdb stores just in-frame clones and leaves some out. Here the sample spans tens of thousands of clones, over 75% being singletons. Sequenced material: peripheral blood mononuclear cells (PBMCs), taken at baseline. The receptors were sampled from a human donor with classical Hodgkin lymphoma.

The genes are TRBV19 and TRBJ2-1, with 7 bases matching TRBD2. J was trimmed by 0 bases and V by 4 bases; bases with no gene match: 6. In germline, CDR1 is LNHDA, CDR2 SQIVND (reference sequence). The CDR3 covers 16 residues. CDR3 nucleotides: TGTGCCAGTAGTAAATCTAGCGGAAGCTCCTACAATGAGCAGTTCTTC. It specifies CASSKSSGSSYNEQFF.

The chain links TRBV30 to TRBJ1-6; D is unclear. The CDR3 sequence is 11 residues long. CDR1 is GTSNPN, CDR2 SVGIG, per germline (reference sequence). Deletions cut 2 bases from V and 6 bases from J, with 2 bases between. The CDR3 nucleotides read TGTGCCTGGAGTCTTAATTCACCCCTCCACTTT. This translates into CAWSLNSPLHF. Full variable domain (remainder filled in from reference TRBV30 and TRBJ1-6): SQTIHQWPATLVQPVGSPLSLECTVEGTSNPNLYWYRQAAGRGLQLLFYSVGIGQISSEVPQNLSASRPQDRQFILSSKKLLLSDSGFYLCAWSLNSPLHFGNGTRLTVT.

This sequence joins TRBV27 and TRBJ2-1; weak D call: TRBD2 (5 bases). The germline gives CDR1 MNHEY, CDR2 SMNVEV (reference sequence). V shed 5 bases and J shed 3 bases, with 17 bases lying between them. The CDR3 is 16 amino acids. The CDR3 spells CASSPVAGWDYNEQFF. The DNA of the CDR3 is TGTGCCAGCAGTCCCGTGGCGGGCTGGGACTACAATGAGCAGTTCTTC.

CDR3 DNA sequence: TGTGCCAGCTCACCATCGGGGGCGGAAGGGGGTGAAGCTTTCTTT. Encoded protein: CASSPSGAEGGEAFF. The chain links TRBV18 to TRBJ1-1, with D tentatively TRBD1 (6 bases). CDR1 and CDR2 from the germline V gene are KGHSH and LQKENI. The CDR3 extends over 15 amino acids. Trimming removed 2 bases at V and 7 bases at J, with 17 bases between.

V is TRBV5-1 and J is TRBJ2-2, with D possibly matching TRBD2 (5 bases). CDR1 and CDR2 from the germline V gene are SGHRS and YFSETQ. The CDR3 has 15 amino acids. Trimming took 4 bases from V and 6 from J, leaving 16 bases between them. CDR3: CASSPRGGGSGELFF. DNA for the CDR3: TGCGCCAGCAGCCCGAGAGGAGGCGGGTCCGGGGAGCTGTTTTTT.

The J gene is TRBJ1-3, the V gene TRBV7-9; D ambiguous. Trimming removed 3 bases from V and 4 bases from J, with 1 base in between. Germline CDR1 reads SEHNR; CDR2 reads FQNEAQ (reference sequence). CDR3 length: 11 residues. In DNA, the CDR3 is TGTGCCAGCAGCTTCGGAAACACCATATATTTT. Translation gives CASSFGNTIYF. Full variable domain (outside the CDR3, taken from reference TRBV7-9 and TRBJ1-3): DTGVSQNPRHKITKRGQNVTFRCDPISEHNRLYWYRQTLGQGPEFLTYFQNEAQLEKSRLLSDRFSAERPKGSFSTLEIQRTEQGDSAMYLCASSFGNTIYFGEGSWLTVV.

The rearrangement joins TRBV29-1 to TRBJ2-1; D tentatively reads TRBD1 or TRBD2 (5 bases each). Trimming removed 8 bases from V and 6 bases from J, with 14 bases in between. Looked up from germline, CDR1 is SQVTM and CDR2 is ANQGSEA. The CDR3 has 12 amino acids. The CDR3 loop reads CSLSWGSNEQFF. The CDR3 DNA is TGCAGCCTCTCCTGGGGGTCCAATGAGCAGTTCTTC.

The chain joins TRBV11-3 to TRBJ2-7, with a weak D call TRBD1 (5 bases). Between the trimmed V and J ends, which lost 4 bases and 6 bases, there was a span of 19 bases. The CDR3 is 15 amino acids. Germline CDR1 is SGHNT and CDR2 is YENEEA. The chain's CDR3 is CASSSGWGPVREQYF. CDR3 nucleotide sequence: TGTGCCAGCAGCTCCGGGTGGGGCCCAGTCCGCGAGCAGTACTTC. Based on the CDR3 plus reference TRBV11-3 and TRBJ2-7, the full variable domain is EAGVVQSPRYKIIEKKQPVAFWCNPISGHNTLYWYLQNLGQGPELLIRYENEEAVDDSQLPKDRFSAERLKGVDSTLKIQPAELGDSAVYLCASSSGWGPVREQYFGPGTRLTVT.

There are a few counts of this clone. This chain connects TRBV19 to TRBJ1-1; the D gene is possibly TRBD1 (5 bases). The germline gives CDR1 LNHDA, CDR2 SQIVND (reference sequence). This CDR3 comprises 15 residues. Trimming stripped 4 bases from V and 0 bases from J, with 12 bases between. CDR3 loop: CASSTVGRLNTEAFF. The CDR3 DNA follows: TGTGCCAGTAGTACGGTGGGACGGCTGAACACTGAAGCTTTCTTT. Full variable domain (remainder filled in from reference TRBV19 and TRBJ1-1): DGGITQSPKYLFRKEGQNVTLSCEQNLNHDAMYWYRQDPGQGLRLIYYSQIVNDFQKGDIAEGYSVSREKKESFPLTVTSAQKNPTAFYLCASSTVGRLNTEAFFGQGTRLTVV.

This chain connects TRBV30 to TRBJ2-7; TRBD1 agrees at 7 bases. Losses at the gene ends were 4 bases for V and 5 bases for J; bases not matched to a gene: 2. This CDR3 has 11 residues. Germline CDR1 GTSNPN, CDR2 SVGIG (reference sequence). Here the CDR3 DNA reads TGTGCCTGGAAGGGGGCCCACGAGCAGTACTTC. This gives the protein CAWKGAHEQYF.

The chain uses TRBV9 and TRBJ1-3; D is possibly TRBD1 (5 bases). CDR1 and CDR2 from the germline V gene are SGDLS and YYNGEE. CDR3 length: 15 residues. Trimming took off 1 base at V and 1 base at J, with 9 bases between the two ends. CDR3 protein: CASSVRPGSGNTIYF. The DNA for the CDR3 is TGTGCCAGCAGCGTAAGACCAGGGTCTGGAAACACCATATATTTT.

The rearrangement joins TRBV7-3 to TRBJ2-5, with TRBD1 matching over 7 bases. CDR3 length: 13 amino acids. CDR1 is SGHTA, CDR2 FQGTGA, per germline. V shed 5 bases, J shed 2 bases, and the junction held 2 bases outside the gene matches. The CDR3 nucleotides are TGTGCCAGCAGCCAGGGACAGCAAGAGACCCAGTACTTC. It is translated as CASSQGQQETQYF.

V gene TRBV27 combines with J gene TRBJ1-5; 9 positions agree with TRBD1. The CDR3 sequence is 16 residues long. From germline, CDR1 is MNHEY and CDR2 SMNVEV (reference sequence). The V and J ends lost 4 bases and 6 bases, in that order; junction bases with no gene match: 10. CDR3 DNA sequence: TGTGCCAGCAGTTCGGGGACAGGGACCAGGGGTCAGCCCCAGCATTTT. It yields the protein CASSSGTGTRGQPQHF.

The genes are TRBV5-4 and TRBJ1-3, with D unclear. The V gene lost 0 bases and the J gene lost 4 bases, with 11 bases spanning the gap. This CDR3 comprises 15 residues. Germline V gene lookup returns CDR1 SGHNT and CDR2 YYREEE (reference sequence). The CDR3 protein is CASSLGVTEGNTIYF. CDR3 bases: TGTGCCAGCAGCTTGGGAGTAACGGAGGGAAACACCATATATTTT.

The chain recombines TRBV19 with TRBJ1-2; weak D call: TRBD1 (5 bases). Trimming removed 7 bases from V and 4 bases from J, with 13 bases in between. This CDR3 comprises 13 residues. Germline CDR1 is LNHDA and CDR2 is SQIVND (reference sequence). The CDR3 DNA follows: TGTGCCAGTAACCCCGGGACGTCCTATGGCTACACCTTC. It codes for CASNPGTSYGYTF.

The CDR3 DNA sequence: TGTGCCAGCAGTTACCGTACTGGCCAAGAGACCCAGTACTTC. Translation: CASSYRTGQETQYF. The rearrangement uses TRBV6-6 and TRBJ2-5; D is uncertain. In germline, CDR1 is MNHNY, CDR2 SVGAGI (reference sequence). This CDR3 is 14 amino acids long. V lost 2 bases to trimming and J lost 1 base, with 8 bases between them.